One sample yielded the 19 T cell receptor beta chains listed below, sequenced in a study of T cell responses to AZD1222 COVID-19 vaccine. Libraries were prepared by immunoSEQ multiplex PCR; TCRdb keeps only in-frame clonotypes and omits some of them. The table shows over 70,000 clones, with 75% to 90% occurring only once. Specimen: peripheral blood, collected on day 0 of AZD1222 vaccination. These receptors were collected from an adult in good health.

The V call is TRBV5-4, the J call TRBJ2-1; 8 bases line up with TRBD1. The germline CDR1 and CDR2 sequences are SGHNT and YYREEE (reference sequence). The J segment lost 3 bases and the V segment lost 4 bases, leaving 6 bases of the junction unmatched. The CDR3 runs 15 residues. This CDR3 is CASSPDRAVYNEQFF. The CDR3 coding sequence is TGTGCCAGCAGCCCGGACAGGGCCGTCTACAATGAGCAGTTCTTC.

The chain is built from TRBV5-4 and TRBJ2-1; the D gene could be TRBD1 or TRBD2 (5 bases each). V was clipped by 0 bases and J by 8 bases, with 6 bases between them. The CDR3 extends over 12 amino acids. The V gene's germline CDR1 is SGHNT and CDR2 YYREEE (reference sequence). The CDR3 spells CASSLVGDEQFF. CDR3 nucleotide sequence: TGTGCCAGCAGCTTGGTGGGGGATGAGCAGTTCTTC. The variable domain in full, completed from reference TRBV5-4 and TRBJ2-1, reads ETGVTQSPTHLIKTRGQQVTLRCSSQSGHNTVSWYQQALGQGPQFIFQYYREEENGRGNFPPRFSGLQFPNYSSELNVNALELDDSALYLCASSLVGDEQFFGPGTRLTVL.

This chain links TRBV24-1 with TRBJ2-3; TRBD1 matches at 10 bases. CDR1 is KGHDR and CDR2 is SFDVKD in the germline V gene. The CDR3 runs 15 residues. Trimming cost V 3 bases and J 5 bases; bases outside gene matches: 4. The CDR3 spells CATSDIRTGGDTQYF. Written as DNA, the CDR3 is TGTGCCACCAGTGATATTCGGACAGGGGGAGATACGCAGTATTTT.

By proportion, this clone is large (0.1 to 1%). The J gene is TRBJ2-5, the V gene TRBV3-1 (or the pseudogene TRBV3-2), with D possibly matching TRBD1 (6 bases). This CDR3 contains 16 residues. V was cut by 4 bases and J by 5 bases, with 20 bases left in between. Per germline, CDR1 LGHDT and CDR2 YNNKEL (reference sequence). The CDR3 protein is CASSPELSGQPETQYF. The CDR3 nucleotides read TGTGCCAGCAGCCCCGAATTATCCGGACAGCCGGAGACCCAGTACTTC.

The rearrangement uses TRBV19 and TRBJ2-7, with TRBD1 identical over 7 bases. The CDR3 is 14 residues long. Germline CDR1 LNHDA, CDR2 SQIVND (reference sequence). The V gene end was trimmed by 5 bases and the J gene end by 2 bases; junction bases not matched to a gene: 6. CDR3 bases: TGTGCCAGTAGTCCCAACGACAGGGCCTACGAGCAGTACTTC. This translates into CASSPNDRAYEQYF.

The chain carries TRBV5-1 and TRBJ1-6; 9 positions agree with TRBD1. The ends lost 5 bases at V and 5 bases at J; junction bases unmatched: 5. This CDR3 is 15 amino acids long. Germline assignment: CDR1 SGHRS and CDR2 YFSETQ. The CDR3 loop is CASSTGQGDNSPLHF. The CDR3 DNA is TGCGCCAGCAGTACGGGACAGGGCGATAATTCACCCCTCCACTTT.

This clone has only a few counts. J is TRBJ1-1 and V is TRBV5-1; D is ambiguous. CDR1 SGHRS and CDR2 YFSETQ come from the germline V gene. Trimming took off 4 bases at V and 0 bases at J, with 10 bases between the two ends. This CDR3 region has 14 residues. The CDR3 nucleotides read TGCGCCAGCAGCGGGAACCTAGTGAACACTGAAGCTTTCTTT. Amino acid sequence: CASSGNLVNTEAFF.

V gene TRBV5-1 combines with J gene TRBJ1-1; TRBD1 agrees at 8 bases. V was clipped by 2 bases and J by 3 bases; unmatched bases: 3. CDR3 size: 14 residues. CDR1 SGHRS and CDR2 YFSETQ come from the germline V gene. In DNA, the CDR3 is TGCGCCAGCAGCTTACAGGGGGAGGACACTGAAGCTTTCTTT. It translates to CASSLQGEDTEAFF.

The chain couples TRBV18 to TRBJ1-4; D perhaps matches TRBD1 (5 bases). The germline gives CDR1 KGHSH, CDR2 LQKENI. Deletions cut 5 bases from V and 0 bases from J, with 16 bases between. This CDR3 is 17 amino acids long. The CDR3: CASSSQDTAATNEKLFF. The CDR3 DNA reads TGTGCCAGCTCATCTCAGGACACGGCTGCAACTAATGAAAAACTGTTTTTT.

The CDR3, as DNA: TGTGCCAGCAGCTTCGGCGGGAAACTGTTTTTT. This sequence encodes CASSFGGKLFF. The chain combines TRBV7-9 with TRBJ1-4; no definite D call. Trimming shortened V by 3 bases and J by 11 bases, and 7 bases separated the two germline ends. Looked up from germline, CDR1 is SEHNR and CDR2 is FQNEAQ (reference sequence). CDR3 size: 11 residues.

The gene calls are TRBV15 and TRBJ1-2; possibly TRBD1 for D (5 bases). Deletions cut 5 bases from V and 5 bases from J, with 18 bases between. This CDR3 has 15 residues. The germline gives CDR1 LNHNV, CDR2 YYDKDF (reference sequence). The DNA of the CDR3 is TGTGCCACCAGCTTTCCAGGAGGGGAGGGGTATGGCTACACCTTC. Protein product: CATSFPGGEGYGYTF.

The genes are TRBV3-1 (or the pseudogene TRBV3-2) and TRBJ2-7; possibly TRBD2 for D (6 bases). V lost 3 bases to trimming and J lost 2 bases, with 8 bases between them. The CDR3 loop spans 13 amino acids. Looked up from germline, CDR1 is LGHDT and CDR2 is YNNKEL (reference sequence). The CDR3 sequence is CASSHGSAYEQYF. CDR3 DNA: TGTGCCAGCAGCCACGGGAGCGCCTACGAGCAGTACTTC.

This clone has only one observation. Written as DNA, the CDR3 is TGCGCCAGCAGTGATCAGGGCTCCTATAATTCACCCCTCCACTTT. This encodes CASSDQGSYNSPLHF. The chain couples TRBV10-2 to TRBJ1-6, with D tentatively TRBD1 (5 bases). This CDR3 is 15 amino acids long. V was shortened by 3 bases and J by 0 bases, with 6 bases between the two germline ends. Germline values: CDR1 WSHSY, CDR2 SAAADI.

The genes are TRBV27 and TRBJ1-6; a possible D gene is TRBD1 (5 bases). The V gene's germline CDR1 is MNHEY and CDR2 SMNVEV (reference sequence). The CDR3 totals 20 residues. V was clipped by 2 bases and J by 6 bases, with 26 bases between them. The CDR3 nucleotides read TGTGCCAGCAGTTTAAGGCCAGGGTTTCCAGGCCGAGGGACTAATTCACCCCTCCACTTT. Translated, it gives CASSLRPGFPGRGTNSPLHF.

The V and J genes are TRBV6-5 and TRBJ1-1, with D perhaps matching TRBD1 (5 bases). Deletions cut 1 base from V and 6 bases from J, with 15 bases between. Germline CDR1 reads MNHEY; CDR2 reads SVGAGI. The CDR3 is made up of 15 amino acids. The CDR3 nucleotides are TGTGCCAGCAGTTACTTCAGCGGGGGGGTCTCTGAAGCTTTCTTT. It encodes CASSYFSGGVSEAFF.

The rearrangement joins TRBV5-1 to TRBJ2-7; 8 bases are a match to TRBD1. Per germline, CDR1 SGHRS and CDR2 YFSETQ. The J segment lost 3 bases and the V segment lost 4 bases, leaving 6 bases of the junction unmatched. The CDR3 loop spans 14 amino acids. CDR3 sequence reads: CASSGAQGGYEQYF. The CDR3 DNA is TGCGCCAGCAGCGGTGCACAGGGGGGCTACGAGCAGTACTTC.

The chain links TRBV5-1 to TRBJ2-7, with D tentatively TRBD2 (6 bases). CDR1 and CDR2 from the germline V gene are SGHRS and YFSETQ. The CDR3 extends over 15 amino acids. The germline V and J ends were trimmed by 3 bases and 6 bases, with 19 bases remaining between them. CDR3 DNA: TGCGCCAGCAGCTCTGGGACGGACTATAATCGCGAGCAGTACTTC. Translating gives CASSSGTDYNREQYF.

The chain recombines TRBV30 with TRBJ2-1; D gene unclear. The ends were cut back, 0 bases at V and 9 bases at J, with 12 bases in the middle. This CDR3 has 13 residues. CDR1 and CDR2 (germline): GTSNPN, SVGIG (reference sequence). The CDR3 coding sequence is TGTGCCTGGAGTGTACGATCGGTTAGTGAGCAGTTCTTC. Protein: CAWSVRSVSEQFF.

The chain employs TRBV5-1 and TRBJ1-2; TRBD1 matches 7 bases. The CDR3 contains 13 residues. Losses at the gene ends were 3 bases for V and 7 bases for J; bases not matched to a gene: 6. Germline V gene lookup returns CDR1 SGHRS and CDR2 YFSETQ. This CDR3 reads CASSSGGGGGYTF. The DNA for the CDR3 is TGCGCCAGCAGCTCGGGAGGGGGCGGTGGCTACACCTTC.